Given below is one TCR beta chain in context. No antigen is known for it. Data came from immunoSEQ multiplex PCR; TCRdb stores just in-frame clones and leaves some out. The sample holds roughly 76,000 clones, about 78% seen once. These data are taken from a study of T cells in localized non-small cell lung cancer. General study results and limits: A median of approximately 54 clones ranked among the top 100 in tumor appeared in adjacent lung. Heterogeneity is still possible, as just one tumor region was sequenced. Peak T cell clonality was found in uninvolved adjacent lung, exceeding tumor.

Germline assignment: CDR1 MDHEN and CDR2 SYDVKM. The V and J ends lost 6 bases and 5 bases, in that order; junction bases with no gene match: 10. The CDR3 is 15 residues long. The material was PBMCs, obtained before any cancer treatment. This receptor was identified in a man aged 40 to 75 with stage II squamous cell lung carcinoma. This sequence joins TRBV28 and TRBJ1-5; TRBD1 aligns across 7 bases. CDR3 bases: TGTGCCAGCAGCAGCTACAGGGGCGGACATCAGCCCCAGCATTTT. Translated: CASSSYRGGHQPQHF.